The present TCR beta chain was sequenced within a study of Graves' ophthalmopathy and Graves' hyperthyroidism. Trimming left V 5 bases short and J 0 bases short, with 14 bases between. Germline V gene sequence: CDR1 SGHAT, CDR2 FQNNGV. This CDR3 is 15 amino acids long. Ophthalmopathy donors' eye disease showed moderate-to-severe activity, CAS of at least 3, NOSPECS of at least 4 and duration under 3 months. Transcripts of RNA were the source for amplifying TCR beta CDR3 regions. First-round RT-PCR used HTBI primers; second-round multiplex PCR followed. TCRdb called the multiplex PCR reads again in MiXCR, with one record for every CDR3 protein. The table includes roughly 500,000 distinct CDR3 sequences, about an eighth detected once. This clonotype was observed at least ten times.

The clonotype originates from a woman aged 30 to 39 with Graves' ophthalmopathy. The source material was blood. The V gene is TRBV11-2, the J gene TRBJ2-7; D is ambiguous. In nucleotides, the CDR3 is TGTGCCAGCAGCCACTACAGCGACCTCTCCTACGAGCAGTACTTC. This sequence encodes CASSHYSDLSYEQYF.